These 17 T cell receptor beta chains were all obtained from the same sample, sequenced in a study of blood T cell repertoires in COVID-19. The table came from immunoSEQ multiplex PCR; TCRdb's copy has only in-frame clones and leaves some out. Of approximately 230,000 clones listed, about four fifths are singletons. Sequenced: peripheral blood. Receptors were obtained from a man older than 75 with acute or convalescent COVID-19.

CDR3 sequence reads: CASRPDRSSYEQYF. The CDR3, as DNA: TGTGCCAGCCGACCGGACAGATCCTCCTACGAGCAGTACTTC. The genes are TRBV28 and TRBJ2-7; possible D gene TRBD1, 6 bases. The CDR3 extends over 14 amino acids. The germline CDR1 and CDR2 sequences are MDHEN and SYDVKM. Trimming shortened V by 8 bases and J by 0 bases, and 14 bases separated the two germline ends. Full variable domain (outside the CDR3, taken from reference TRBV28 and TRBJ2-7): DVKVTQSSRYLVKRTGEKVFLECVQDMDHENMFWYRQDPGLGLRLIYFSYDVKMKEKGDIPEGYSVSREKKERFSLILESASTNQTSMYLCASRPDRSSYEQYFGPGTRLTVT.

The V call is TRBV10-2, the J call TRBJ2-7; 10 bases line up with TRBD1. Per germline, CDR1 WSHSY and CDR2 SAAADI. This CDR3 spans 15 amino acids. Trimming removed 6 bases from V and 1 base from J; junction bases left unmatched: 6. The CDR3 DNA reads TGCGCCAGCAGCGCCGGACAGGGGGGTTCCTACGAGCAGTACTTC. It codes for CASSAGQGGSYEQYF.

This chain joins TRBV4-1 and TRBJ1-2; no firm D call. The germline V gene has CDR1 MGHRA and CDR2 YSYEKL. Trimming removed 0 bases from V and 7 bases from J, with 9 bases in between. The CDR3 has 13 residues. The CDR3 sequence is CASSQEGGFGYTF. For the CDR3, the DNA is TGCGCCAGCAGCCAAGAAGGCGGCTTTGGCTACACCTTC.

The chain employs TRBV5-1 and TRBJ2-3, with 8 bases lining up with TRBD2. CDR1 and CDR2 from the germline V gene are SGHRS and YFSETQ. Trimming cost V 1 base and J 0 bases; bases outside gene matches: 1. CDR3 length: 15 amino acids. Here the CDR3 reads CASSLTGGSTDTQYF. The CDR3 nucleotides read TGCGCCAGCAGCTTGACGGGGGGGAGCACAGATACGCAGTATTTT.

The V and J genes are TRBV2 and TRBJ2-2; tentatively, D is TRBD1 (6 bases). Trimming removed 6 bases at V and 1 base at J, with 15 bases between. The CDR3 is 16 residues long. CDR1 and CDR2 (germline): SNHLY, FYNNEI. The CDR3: CASSTTGALNTGELFF. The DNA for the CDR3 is TGTGCCAGCAGCACGACAGGCGCTTTGAACACCGGGGAGCTGTTTTTT.

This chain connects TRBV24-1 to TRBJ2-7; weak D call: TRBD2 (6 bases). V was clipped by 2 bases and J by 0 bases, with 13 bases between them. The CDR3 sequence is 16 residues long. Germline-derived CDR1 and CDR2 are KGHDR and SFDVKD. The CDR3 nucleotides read TGTGCCACCAGTGATTCGGCCCGGGGGAGCTCCTACGAGCAGTACTTC. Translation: CATSDSARGSSYEQYF.

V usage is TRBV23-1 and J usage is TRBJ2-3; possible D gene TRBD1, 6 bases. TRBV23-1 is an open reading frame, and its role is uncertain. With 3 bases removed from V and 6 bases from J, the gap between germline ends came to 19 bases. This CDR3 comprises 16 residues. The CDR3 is CASSHTRTESTDTQYF. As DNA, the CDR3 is TGCGCCAGCAGTCATACCAGGACAGAGTCTACGGATACGCAGTATTTT.

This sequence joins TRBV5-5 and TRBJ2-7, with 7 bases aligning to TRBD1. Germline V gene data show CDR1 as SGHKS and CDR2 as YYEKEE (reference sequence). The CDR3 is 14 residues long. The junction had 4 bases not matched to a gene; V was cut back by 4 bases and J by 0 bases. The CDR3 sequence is CASSETGDSYEQYF. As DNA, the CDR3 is TGTGCCAGCAGCGAAACAGGGGACTCCTACGAGCAGTACTTC.

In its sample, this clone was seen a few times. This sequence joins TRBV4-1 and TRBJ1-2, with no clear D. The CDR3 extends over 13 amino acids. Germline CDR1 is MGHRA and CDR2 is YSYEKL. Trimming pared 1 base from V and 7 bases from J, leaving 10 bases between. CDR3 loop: CASSQADSSGYTF. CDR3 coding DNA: TGCGCCAGCAGCCAAGCTGATTCGAGTGGCTACACCTTC.

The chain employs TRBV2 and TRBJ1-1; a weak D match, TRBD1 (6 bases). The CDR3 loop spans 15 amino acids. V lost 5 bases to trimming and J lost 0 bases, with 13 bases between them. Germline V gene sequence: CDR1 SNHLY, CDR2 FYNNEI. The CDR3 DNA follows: TGTGCCAGCAGTAAACGCCAGGGGATGAACACTGAAGCTTTCTTT. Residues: CASSKRQGMNTEAFF.

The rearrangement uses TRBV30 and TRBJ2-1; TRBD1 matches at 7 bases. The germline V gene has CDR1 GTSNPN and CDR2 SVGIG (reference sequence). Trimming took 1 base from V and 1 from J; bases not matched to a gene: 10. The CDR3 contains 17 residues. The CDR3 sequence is CAWSDTDRAWSYNEQFF. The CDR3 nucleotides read TGTGCCTGGAGTGACACCGACAGGGCATGGTCCTACAATGAGCAGTTCTTC.

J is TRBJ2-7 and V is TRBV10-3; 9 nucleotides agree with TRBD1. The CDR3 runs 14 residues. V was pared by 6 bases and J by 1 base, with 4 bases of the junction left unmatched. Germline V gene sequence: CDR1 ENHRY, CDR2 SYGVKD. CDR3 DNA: TGTGCCATCAGGGTCGGGACAGGGTCCTACGAGCAGTACTTC. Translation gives CAIRVGTGSYEQYF.

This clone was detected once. The CDR3 DNA reads as TGCGCCAGCAGCTTGTCCAGGCTGGACAGGGGGCGGAGTAGCGGGGATTTCTCCTACAATGAGCAGTTCTTC. It is translated as CASSLSRLDRGRSSGDFSYNEQFF. The chain combines TRBV5-1 with TRBJ2-1, with 11 nucleotides matching TRBD1. The CDR3 has 24 residues. Trimming removed 1 base from V and 0 bases from J; junction bases left unmatched: 24. In germline, CDR1 is SGHRS, CDR2 YFSETQ.

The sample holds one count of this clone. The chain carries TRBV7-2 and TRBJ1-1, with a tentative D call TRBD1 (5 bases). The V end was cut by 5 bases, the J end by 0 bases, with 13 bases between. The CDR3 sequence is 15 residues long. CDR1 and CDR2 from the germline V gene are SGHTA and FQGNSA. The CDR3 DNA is TGTGCCAGCAGCCCCTGGGGGGGGATGAACACTGAAGCTTTCTTT. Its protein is CASSPWGGMNTEAFF.

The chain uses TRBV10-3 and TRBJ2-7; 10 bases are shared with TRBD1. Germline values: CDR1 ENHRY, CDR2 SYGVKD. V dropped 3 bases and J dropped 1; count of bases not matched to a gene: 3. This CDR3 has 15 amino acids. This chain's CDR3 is CAISEPGQGSYEQYF. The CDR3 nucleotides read TGTGCCATCAGTGAACCGGGACAGGGGTCCTACGAGCAGTACTTC.

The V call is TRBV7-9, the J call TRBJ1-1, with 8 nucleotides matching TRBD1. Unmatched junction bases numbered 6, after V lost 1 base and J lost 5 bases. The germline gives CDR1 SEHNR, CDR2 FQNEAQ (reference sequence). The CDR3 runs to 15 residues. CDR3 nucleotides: TGTGCCAGCAGCTTAGTTGGCAGGGGGCGAACTGAAGCTTTCTTT. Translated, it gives CASSLVGRGRTEAFF.

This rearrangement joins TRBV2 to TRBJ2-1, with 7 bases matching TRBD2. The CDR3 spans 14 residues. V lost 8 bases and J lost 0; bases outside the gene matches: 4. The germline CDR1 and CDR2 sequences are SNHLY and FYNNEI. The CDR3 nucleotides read TGTGCCAGCGCCGGGAGGAGCTCCTACAATGAGCAGTTCTTC. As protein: CASAGRSSYNEQFF. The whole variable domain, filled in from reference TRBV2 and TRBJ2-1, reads EPEVTQTPSHQVTQMGQEVILRCVPISNHLYFYWYRQILGQKVEFLVSFYNNEISEKSEIFDDQFSVERPDGSNFTLKIRSTKLEDSAMYFCASAGRSSYNEQFFGPGTRLTVL.